The clone carrying this TCR beta chain was counted between two and nine times. The antigen remains unidentified. Prepared TCR beta cDNA libraries contained unique molecular identifiers. Each CDR3 protein gets one entry after TCRdb re-called the PCR reads with MiXCR. The sample consists of 750,000 to 950,000 distinct CDR3 sequences, around 53% of them appearing once. Germline V gives CDR1 DFQATT, CDR2 SNEGSKA (reference sequence). The CDR3 is 13 residues long. Trimming at V came to 3 bases and at J to 5 bases, leaving 6 bases not matched to a gene. This record comes from a study of post-analysis software for immune sequencing data. General study findings and limits: Roughly five TRBV segments appeared more often in patients than in controls, and TRBV5-6, TRBV5-1 and TRBV20-1 were among these.

The clonotype originates from a girl aged 10 to 17 with multiple sclerosis. The V gene is TRBV20-1, the J gene TRBJ1-2, with TRBD1 identical over 7 bases. Material: blood. Written as DNA, the CDR3 is TGCAGTGCTAGCCGACAGGGAGGGTATGGCTACACCTTC. As protein: CSASRQGGYGYTF.